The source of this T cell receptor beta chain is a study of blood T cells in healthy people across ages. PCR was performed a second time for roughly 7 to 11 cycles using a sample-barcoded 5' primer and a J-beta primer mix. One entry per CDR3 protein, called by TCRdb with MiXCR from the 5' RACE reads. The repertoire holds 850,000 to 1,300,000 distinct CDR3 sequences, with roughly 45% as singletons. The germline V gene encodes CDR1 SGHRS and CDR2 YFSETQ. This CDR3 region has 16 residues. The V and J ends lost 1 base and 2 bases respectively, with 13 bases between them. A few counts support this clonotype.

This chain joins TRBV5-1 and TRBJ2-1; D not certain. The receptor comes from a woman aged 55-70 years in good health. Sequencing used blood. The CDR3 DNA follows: TGCGCCAGCAGCTTGAAGGGCGGTGGGCCCTACAATGAGCAGTTCTTC. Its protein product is CASSLKGGGPYNEQFF. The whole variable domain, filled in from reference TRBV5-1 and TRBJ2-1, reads KAGVTQTPRYLIKTRGQQVTLSCSPISGHRSVSWYQQTPGQGLQFLFEYFSETQRNKGNFPGRFSGRQFSNSRSEMNVSTLELGDSALYLCASSLKGGGPYNEQFFGPGTRLTVL.